This TCR beta chain was sequenced in a study of blood T cell repertoires in COVID-19. Whole-study context: Spain, Italy and the United States supplied samples that represented acute and convalescent COVID-19.

Donors in Cohort 3 counted as recovered after two negative PCRs, clearance, or symptom resolution. As regards this clone: The sample carries other DNA sequences with the same CDR3.

Per the study methods: Reference gene primer amplification gave nucleated cell count estimates. Libraries were prepared by immunoSEQ multiplex PCR; TCRdb keeps only in-frame clonotypes and omits some of them. The V and J calls and the clone size are those of that table, but D and trimming were determined from the DNA. The sample contains some 330,000 clones, roughly four fifths of which appear only once. The CDR3 has 13 amino acids. Per germline, CDR1 GTSNPN and CDR2 SVGIG (reference sequence). Trimming left V 1 base short and J 4 bases short, with 8 bases between. Sequenced: PBMCs or T cells enriched from blood (not recorded which). The TCR sequence derives from a woman between 50 and 59 years old who had recovered from COVID-19. V usage is TRBV30 and J usage is TRBJ1-5; perhaps TRBD1 as D (5 bases). CDR3 nucleotide sequence: TGTGCCTGGAGTGCCCAGGGTAATCAGCCCCAGCATTTT. Its translation is CAWSAQGNQPQHF. The full variable domain, in which reference TRBV30 and TRBJ1-5 provide the parts outside the CDR3, is SQTIHQWPATLVQPVGSPLSLECTVEGTSNPNLYWYRQAAGRGLQLLFYSVGIGQISSEVPQNLSASRPQDRQFILSSKKLLLSDSGFYLCAWSAQGNQPQHFGDGTRLSIL.